This TCR beta chain was identified during a study of blood T cells in healthy people across ages. In regard to this clonotype: What it recognizes is unknown.

Findings and caveats of the study: Unknown CMV status may confound age-related changes in expanded clones.

The authors ran a second PCR of about 6 to 11 cycles using a sample-barcoded 5' primer and a J-beta primer mix. TCRdb passed the 5' RACE reads through MiXCR, listing each CDR3 protein once. Of approximately 800,000 distinct CDR3 sequences listed, 25% were seen once; the top ten hold 3.7%. PBMCs numbering at least 6 million were isolated per sample. The CDR3 runs 13 residues. V was shortened by 6 bases and J by 5 bases, with 11 bases between the two germline ends. Looked up from germline, CDR1 is SGHTA and CDR2 is FQGNSA. The same sample was also used in a study of T cells of mothers and their children.

The rearrangement uses TRBV7-2 and TRBJ2-1; perhaps TRBD2 as D (6 bases). Specimen: blood. This TCR derives from a boy aged 5 to 17 in good health. CDR3 sequence: CASRVSGNNEQFF. CDR3 DNA sequence: TGTGCCAGCAGAGTTAGCGGCAACAATGAGCAGTTCTTC.